The 30 T cell receptor beta chains given below trace back to one sample, sequenced in a study of T cell repertoires in cytomegalovirus infection. TCRdb ran MiXCR on the reads and lists one entry per CDR3 protein. The sample lists roughly 280,000 distinct CDR3 sequences; roughly 21% were seen once. Their recognized antigens are unknown. The sample here was cultured PBMCs, taken from culture after CMV antigen stimulation. These receptors all stem from a human donor in good health (CMV status not recorded). Some clones in this sample may be carry-over from other donors' samples.

This clonotype was observed a handful of times. The chain has TRBV7-2 and TRBJ2-5; 12 bases fit TRBD2. The CDR3 extends over 17 amino acids. The germline CDR1 and CDR2 sequences are SGHTA and FQGNSA. With V trimmed by 7 bases and J by 2 bases, 11 bases remained unmatched. The CDR3 DNA sequence: TGTGCCAGCAACCTTAGACTAGCGGGAGACCAGCAAGAGACCCAGTACTTC. Amino acids: CASNLRLAGDQQETQYF.

This clonotype was seen repeatedly, ten times or more. The J gene is TRBJ1-3, the V gene TRBV7-2, with D unclear. The V gene's germline CDR1 is SGHTA and CDR2 FQGNSA. V lost 0 bases to trimming and J lost 1 base, with 7 bases between them. The CDR3 extends over 15 amino acids. CDR3 DNA: TGTGCCAGCAGCTTAGCAGCAGGTTCTGGAAACACCATATATTTT. Amino acids: CASSLAAGSGNTIYF.

This clonotype was counted only a few times. The rearrangement joins TRBV6-2 or TRBV6-3 to TRBJ2-3, with D possibly matching TRBD1 (6 bases). V was clipped by 6 bases and J by 0 bases, with 13 bases between them. The CDR3 spans 15 residues. Germline V gives CDR1 MNHEY, CDR2 SVGEGT. The DNA of the CDR3 is TGTGCCAGCAGGCTGCAGGGGCTTAGCACAGATACGCAGTATTTT. Translated, it gives CASRLQGLSTDTQYF.

This clonotype was observed at least ten times. The DNA for the CDR3 is TGTGCCAGCAGCTTAGCGCCAGCGGTTTCCCAGCTTTCAAATGAAAAACTGTTTTTT. Amino acids: CASSLAPAVSQLSNEKLFF. The chain carries TRBV7-6 and TRBJ1-4; D remains ambiguous. The CDR3 is made up of 19 amino acids. Germline-derived CDR1 and CDR2 are SGHVS and FNYEAQ. The ends were cut back, 0 bases at V and 5 bases at J, with 22 bases in the middle. Filled out from reference TRBV7-6 and TRBJ1-4, the complete variable domain reads GAGVSQSPRYKVTKRGQDVALRCDPISGHVSLYWYRQALGQGPEFLTYFNYEAQQDKSGLPNDRFSAERPEGSISTLTIQRTEQRDSAMYRCASSLAPAVSQLSNEKLFFGSGTQLSVL.

This clonotype turned up a few times. The chain carries TRBV20-1 and TRBJ2-1, with 9 bases matching TRBD2. The junction had 3 bases not matched to a gene; V was cut back by 3 bases and J by 3 bases. CDR1 DFQATT and CDR2 SNEGSKA come from the germline V gene (reference sequence). The CDR3 sequence is 14 residues long. The CDR3 protein is CSASRSGSYNEQFF. Here the CDR3 DNA reads TGCAGTGCTAGTCGTAGCGGGAGCTACAATGAGCAGTTCTTC.

The V gene is TRBV15, the J gene TRBJ2-1, with 8 bases fitting TRBD1. The CDR3 contains 15 residues. J gave up 3 bases and V 4 bases, and 5 bases lay outside the gene matches. Per the germline V gene, CDR1 is LNHNV and CDR2 is YYDKDF (reference sequence). Here the CDR3 reads CATSKDRAIYNEQFF. Here the CDR3 DNA reads TGTGCCACCAGCAAGGACAGGGCGATCTACAATGAGCAGTTCTTC.

The chain joins TRBV12-3 or TRBV12-4 to TRBJ1-6; tentatively, D is TRBD1 (5 bases). CDR3 length equals 14 residues. Trimming removed 3 bases from V and 7 bases from J, with 10 bases in between. The CDR3 nucleotides are TGTGCCAGCAGTTTGGGGGGAAACAATTCACCCCTCCACTTT. Its translation is CASSLGGNNSPLHF.

This clonotype was observed a handful of times. J is TRBJ2-1 and V is TRBV20-1; 7 positions agree with TRBD2. The CDR3 contains 14 residues. CDR1 and CDR2 from the germline V gene are DFQATT and SNEGSKA (reference sequence). The ends lost 3 bases at V and 1 base at J; junction bases unmatched: 3. CDR3 protein: CSARLLASYNEQFF. The CDR3 bases are TGCAGTGCTAGGCTACTAGCGTCCTACAATGAGCAGTTCTTC.

The chain is built from TRBV19 and TRBJ2-1; the match to TRBD2 covers 7 bases. The trim removed 6 bases at V and 6 bases at J, leaving 11 bases unmatched. The CDR3 extends over 15 amino acids. Germline V gives CDR1 LNHDA, CDR2 SQIVND (reference sequence). CDR3 coding DNA: TGTGCCAGTAGATTCTTGGCGGGAGCTTCCAATGAGCAGTTCTTC. It specifies CASRFLAGASNEQFF.

The chain recombines TRBV11-2 with TRBJ2-2; 9 bases align to TRBD1. The CDR3 covers 16 residues. Trimming took 5 bases from V and 1 from J; bases not matched to a gene: 5. CDR1 is SGHAT, CDR2 FQNNGV, per germline. The CDR3 is CASSPDRGGNTGELFF. DNA of the CDR3: TGTGCCAGCAGCCCGGACAGGGGAGGGAACACCGGGGAGCTGTTTTTT.

In its sample, this clonotype was seen many times. V gene TRBV9 combines with J gene TRBJ2-2; TRBD2 agrees at 8 bases. The V gene end was trimmed by 3 bases and the J gene end by 2 bases; junction bases not matched to a gene: 9. There are 17 residues in the CDR3. Per germline, CDR1 SGDLS and CDR2 YYNGEE. The CDR3 nucleotides are TGTGCCAGCAGCGAAACACCGGGACTAGGAAACACCGGGGAGCTGTTTTTT. Amino acid sequence: CASSETPGLGNTGELFF.

The V call is TRBV10-2, the J call TRBJ2-2; D ambiguous. V gave up 6 bases and J gave up 0 bases, with 11 bases separating them. CDR3 length: 15 amino acids. CDR1 is WSHSY, CDR2 SAAADI, per germline. The DNA for the CDR3 is TGCGCCAGCAGAGCTACAAACGCGAACACCGGGGAGCTGTTTTTT. It is translated as CASRATNANTGELFF.

This clonotype was seen only a few times. V and J are TRBV5-6 and TRBJ2-3, with 9 bases lining up with TRBD1. The CDR3 sequence is 15 residues long. The germline CDR1 and CDR2 sequences are SGHDT and YYEEEE. V was pared by 1 base and J by 4 bases, with 4 bases of the junction left unmatched. Written as DNA, the CDR3 is TGTGCCAGCAGCTTGTCTGGGACAGGGTCAGATACGCAGTATTTT. Translated: CASSLSGTGSDTQYF. Supplemented by reference TRBV5-6 and TRBJ2-3, the full variable domain reads DAGVTQSPTHLIKTRGQQVTLRCSPKSGHDTVSWYQQALGQGPQFIFQYYEEEERQRGNFPDRFSGHQFPNYSSELNVNALLLGDSALYLCASSLSGTGSDTQYFGPGTRLTVL.

J is TRBJ2-7 and V is TRBV6-2 or TRBV6-3; D call uncertain. The ends were cut back, 7 bases at V and 3 bases at J, with 10 bases in the middle. Germline V CDR1 and CDR2: MNHEY, SVGEGT. The CDR3 loop spans 12 amino acids. The CDR3 DNA is TGTGCCAGCAAAGGCAGAGACTACGAGCAGTACTTC. Its protein product is CASKGRDYEQYF.

Of note for this clonotype: A read error may be the cause here, since a much bigger clone is one base away. This chain links TRBV7-2 with TRBJ2-3, with D tentatively TRBD1 (5 bases). V was shortened by 2 bases and J by 5 bases, with 11 bases between the two germline ends. Germline CDR1 is SGHTA and CDR2 is FQGNSA. The CDR3 totals 14 residues. The chain's CDR3 is CASSLLQVIDTQYF. The CDR3 DNA reads TGTGCCAGCAGCTTACTACAGGTCATAGATACGCAGTATTTT.

There are a few counts of this clonotype. This chain joins TRBV6-4 and TRBJ2-1; 8 bases line up with TRBD2. This CDR3 is 15 amino acids long. Germline V gives CDR1 MRHNA, CDR2 SNTAGT. J gave up 8 bases and V 4 bases, and 10 bases lay outside the gene matches. This chain's CDR3 is CASSVSGTSLYEQFF. The CDR3 DNA follows: TGTGCCAGCAGTGTGTCCGGGACTAGTCTCTATGAGCAGTTCTTC.

The CDR3 nucleotides read TGCGCCAGCAGCCAAGTTGGGGTAGATGGCTACACCTTC. Amino acids: CASSQVGVDGYTF. The chain joins TRBV4-1 to TRBJ1-2; D is ambiguous. This CDR3 is built from 13 residues. The V gene's germline CDR1 is MGHRA and CDR2 YSYEKL. Trimming cost V 1 base and J 6 bases, with 9 bases left between them.

This clonotype has at least ten counts. This chain uses TRBV7-6 with TRBJ2-3; 8 bases map to TRBD2. The junction had 7 bases not matched to a gene; V was cut back by 1 base and J by 1 base. Germline V gives CDR1 SGHVS, CDR2 FNYEAQ. The CDR3 is 17 residues long. The CDR3 region is CASSLVAASGRTDTQYF. The CDR3 region has the DNA TGTGCCAGCAGCTTAGTTGCGGCTAGCGGGCGCACAGATACGCAGTATTTT.

This chain joins TRBV9 and TRBJ1-1, with a tentative D call TRBD1 (5 bases). The CDR3 runs 13 residues. From germline, CDR1 is SGDLS and CDR2 YYNGEE. The ends were cut back, 0 bases at V and 11 bases at J, with 14 bases in the middle. The CDR3 DNA reads as TGTGCCAGCAGCGTAGGGGGCACGGGTCCCGCTTTCTTT. As protein: CASSVGGTGPAFF.

This clonotype was seen repeatedly, ten times or more. This sequence joins TRBV25-1 and TRBJ2-1; TRBD2 might be the D (6 bases). Germline V gene lookup returns CDR1 MGHDK and CDR2 SYGVNS. Trimming pared 1 base from V and 8 bases from J, leaving 18 bases between. The CDR3 has 16 residues. This CDR3 reads CASSELILGGGDEQFF. The CDR3 DNA reads TGTGCCAGCAGTGAATTGATTCTGGGAGGAGGGGATGAGCAGTTCTTC.

This rearrangement joins TRBV7-2 to TRBJ2-1; 8 bases fit TRBD2. Germline CDR1 and CDR2: SGHTA and FQGNSA. Trimming took 1 base from V and 9 from J; bases not matched to a gene: 8. The CDR3 runs 15 residues. In DNA, the CDR3 is TGTGCCAGCAGCTTAGATAGACTAGCGTCCAGTGAGCAGTTCTTC. It is translated as CASSLDRLASSEQFF.

This clonotype was counted many times. J is TRBJ2-3 and V is TRBV30, with 9 bases that match TRBD1. Germline CDR1 and CDR2: GTSNPN and SVGIG (reference sequence). Trimming cost V 2 bases and J 6 bases; bases outside gene matches: 9. The CDR3 contains 15 residues. As DNA, the CDR3 is TGTGCCTGGAGTCACAGGGACAGGGTGGCTGATACGCAGTATTTT. Encoded protein: CAWSHRDRVADTQYF.

V is TRBV28 and J is TRBJ2-1; D ambiguous. Trimming cost V 3 bases and J 12 bases, with 12 bases left between them. The CDR3 is 12 amino acids. The germline V gene encodes CDR1 MDHEN and CDR2 SYDVKM. CDR3 bases: TGTGCCAGCAGTTTTGGGCGGCGCGTGCAGTTCTTC. Translated: CASSFGRRVQFF.

This chain connects TRBV11-3 to TRBJ2-2; D is unclear. The germline gives CDR1 SGHNT, CDR2 YENEEA. This CDR3 has 18 residues. V was pared by 0 bases and J by 1 base, with 15 bases between. CDR3 bases: TGTGCCAGCAGCTTAGATAAAATGGGGATAGAGAACACCGGGGAGCTGTTTTTT. Its translation: CASSLDKMGIENTGELFF.

V gene TRBV7-9 combines with J gene TRBJ1-1, with 7 bases fitting TRBD1. V dropped 5 bases and J dropped 0; count of bases not matched to a gene: 3. This CDR3 has 14 amino acids. Germline CDR1 and CDR2: SEHNR and FQNEAQ (reference sequence). Written as DNA, the CDR3 is TGTGCCAGCAGCGAGGGGGCACTGAACACTGAAGCTTTCTTT. Amino acids: CASSEGALNTEAFF.

There are a few counts of this clonotype. This chain connects TRBV19 to TRBJ2-1, with D perhaps matching TRBD1 (6 bases). Deletions cut 7 bases from V and 0 bases from J, with 19 bases between. The CDR3 is 17 residues long. Germline V lookup: CDR1 LNHDA, CDR2 SQIVND (reference sequence). CDR3: CASTHPPGQFSYNEQFF. The CDR3 region has the DNA TGTGCCAGTACCCATCCTCCGGGACAATTCTCCTACAATGAGCAGTTCTTC.

This clonotype has only one observation. The rearrangement links TRBV6-5 to TRBJ1-4, with 8 bases matching TRBD1. The CDR3 has 19 amino acids. V was pared by 8 bases and J by 8 bases, with 25 bases of the junction left unmatched. The germline V gene has CDR1 MNHEY and CDR2 SVGAGI. The CDR3 region is CASPRGRVLGQIKGEKLFF. The CDR3 DNA reads as TGTGCCAGCCCCAGGGGGCGGGTTCTGGGACAGATAAAGGGGGAAAAACTGTTTTTT.

A few counts support this clonotype. The chain uses TRBV29-1 and TRBJ1-2; D is uncertain. V was trimmed by 3 bases and J by 7 bases, leaving 0 bases between them. The germline gives CDR1 SQVTM, CDR2 ANQGSEA. The CDR3 loop spans 8 amino acids. In DNA, the CDR3 is TGCAGCGTTGATGGCTACACCTTC. Translated, it gives CSVDGYTF. Looking up the rest from reference TRBV29-1 and TRBJ1-2 gives the full variable domain: SAVISQKPSRDICQRGTSLTIQCQVDSQVTMMFWYRQQPGQSLTLIATANQGSEATYESGFVIDKFPISRPNLTFSTLTVSNMSPEDSSIYLCSVDGYTFGSGTRLTVV.

Only a few counts were recorded for this clonotype. V usage is TRBV2 and J usage is TRBJ1-1, with 12 nucleotides matching TRBD1. The CDR3 loop spans 15 amino acids. Germline loops: CDR1 SNHLY, CDR2 FYNNEI. Germline trimming cut 8 bases from V and 4 bases from J; bases unmatched to any gene: 8. Here the CDR3 reads CASEPGQGASTEAFF. CDR3 nucleotide sequence: TGTGCCAGCGAACCGGGACAGGGGGCGAGCACTGAAGCTTTCTTT.

This clonotype was recorded at least ten times. The chain joins TRBV7-2 to TRBJ1-1; weak D call: TRBD1 (6 bases). The CDR3 spans 13 residues. V lost 1 base and J 7 bases, leaving 10 bases between the germline ends. CDR1 and CDR2 (germline): SGHTA, FQGNSA. CDR3 sequence (DNA): TGTGCCAGCAGCTTAGGGGGCAGGGGTGAAGCTTTCTTT. This gives the protein CASSLGGRGEAFF.